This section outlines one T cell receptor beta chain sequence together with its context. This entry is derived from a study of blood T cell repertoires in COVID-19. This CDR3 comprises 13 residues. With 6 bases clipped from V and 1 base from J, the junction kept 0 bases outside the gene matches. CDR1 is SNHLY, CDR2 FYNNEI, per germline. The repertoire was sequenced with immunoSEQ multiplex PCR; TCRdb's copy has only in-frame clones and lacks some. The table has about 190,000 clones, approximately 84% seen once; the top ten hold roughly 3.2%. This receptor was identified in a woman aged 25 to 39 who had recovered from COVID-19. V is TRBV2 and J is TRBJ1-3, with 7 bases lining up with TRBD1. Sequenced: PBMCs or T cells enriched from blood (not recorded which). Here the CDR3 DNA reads TGTGCCAGCAGACAGGGGTCTGGAAACACCATATATTTT. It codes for CASRQGSGNTIYF.